This paragraph covers one T cell receptor beta chain sequence. Antigen: not known. The table came from immunoSEQ multiplex PCR; TCRdb's copy has only in-frame clones and leaves some out. The sample carries fewer than 850,000 clones, about 90% recorded once. This sample stems from a study of shared clonotypes between healthy human individuals. Study-level results: Several donors held around 5% of naive CD4 clonotypes in common.

V was pared by 6 bases and J by 1 base, with 2 bases of the junction left unmatched. The germline CDR1 and CDR2 sequences are MDHEN and SYDVKM. This CDR3 has 14 residues. The sequence was obtained from a man between 18 and 35 years old in good health. Some clones in this sample may be carry-over from other donors' samples. The source material was memory CD8+ T cells from PBMCs. The sample's subset: CD45RO+ cells pooled with CCR7-negative TemRA cells. V and J are TRBV28 and TRBJ2-7; 11 nucleotides align to TRBD1. The CDR3 bases are TGTGCCAGCAGGGGACAGGGGGAGTCCTACGAGCAGTACTTC. It encodes CASRGQGESYEQYF.